The present TCR beta chain was sequenced within a study of T-cell memory formation after mild COVID-19 (TCRdb year 2021). Some background on the complete study: TCR sequence clusters from the two donors were largely donor specific. Longitudinal TCRalpha and TCRbeta repertoire sequencing tracked T-cell clones expanding and contracting after mild COVID-19 in two donors. The cohort was made up of two young adult volunteers, one female and one male, who were previously healthy. General study outcomes and caveats: The second-wave clones that peaked on day 37 were not confirmed to be SARS-CoV-2 specific. Some responding clones were found in pre-infection memory, which suggests that pre-existing cross-reactive memory T cells took part in the SARS-CoV-2 response. Clones that contracted from day 15 to 85 showed balanced CD4/CD8 phenotypes, whereas a second wave of clones that expanded from day 15 to 37 leaned towards CD4+. Contracting CD4+ clones turned up mainly in the CM and EM memory subsets, whereas EMRA was where CD8+ clones were enriched. Only a couple of mild cases were covered in the study, and larger cohorts including severe cases with pre-infection samples were considered necessary.

A word on this clonotype: What antigen it recognizes has not been identified. It has no much larger one-base neighbor in the sample; base qualities were not kept.

The CDR3 goes from the cysteine to the phenylalanine over 15 residues. The retained sequence is limited to the CDR3, 45 bases, with the frame set at the first base. V is pared back by 0 bases and J by 1 base, with 6 bases lying between the germline termini. Taken from the germline V gene, the CDR1 and CDR2 loops are LGHNA and YSLEER. The run used an Illumina NovaSeq 6000. TCRalpha and TCRbeta cDNA libraries were built by 5'RACE with constant-segment primers, adding sample barcodes and unique molecular identifiers. RNA was extracted from every sample with Trizol reagent. Amplification of the libraries took two PCR steps, and the second step added a second sample barcode plus Illumina TruSeq adapters. Libraries were sequenced on an Illumina NovaSeq with 2 x 150 bp paired-end reads. On the study's bioinformatics: Demultiplexing of reads and collapsing into UMI-guided consensus sequences were performed with migec v1.2.7. Using mixcr v2.1.11, UMI consensuses were aligned to TRA and TRB V and J templates and then assembled into clonotypes. A clonotype was counted as expanded or contracted only when both edgeR and NoisET called the clonotype significant, with the noise models trained on biological replicates. edgeR calls used a false discovery rate-adjusted p below 0.01 and a log2 fold-change threshold of 1. As an exploratory analysis of dynamics, max-normalized trajectories of the 1000 most abundant clonotypes were examined with PCA combined with hierarchical clustering. The CD4 or CD8 phenotype of responding clones was assigned using the separately sequenced CD4+ and CD8+ repertoires. TCRdb reran the public reads through fastp at Q25 and MiXCR, keeping productive beta chains. Merged by CDR3 protein, the rows form single entries marked with the most common genes and DNA. The V and J calls here are based on TCRdb, not the publication. In all, the sample holds about 360,000 distinct CDR3 sequences, and over 13% of those were seen once. In total, the top ten clones hold around 22% of the sample.

Ficoll-Paque density gradient centrifugation was used to isolate PBMCs. The clonotype comes from a man aged 18 to 30 who had mild COVID-19 (a few samples of this study predate the infection). The sample titles of this study are shuffled in the database, so cell type and time point are left out; the donor was told from shared clones. Sequencing was done on a sample of PBMCs or a T cell subset sorted from them (not recorded which). The chain links TRBV4-3 with TRBJ2-2; there is no confident call for the D gene. The DNA reads TGCGCCAGCAGCCAAGATAGGCTGAACACCGGGGAGCTGTTTTTT. It encodes CASSQDRLNTGELFF.